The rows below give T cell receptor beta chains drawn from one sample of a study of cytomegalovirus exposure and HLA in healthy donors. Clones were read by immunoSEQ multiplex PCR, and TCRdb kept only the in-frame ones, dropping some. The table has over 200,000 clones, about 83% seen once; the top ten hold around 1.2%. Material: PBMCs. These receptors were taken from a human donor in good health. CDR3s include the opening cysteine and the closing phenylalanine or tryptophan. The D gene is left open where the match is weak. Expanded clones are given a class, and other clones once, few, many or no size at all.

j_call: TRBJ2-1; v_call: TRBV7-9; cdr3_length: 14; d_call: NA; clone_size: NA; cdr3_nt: TGTGCCAGCAGCTTAGATCGCAGGGGTAATGAGCAGTTCTTC; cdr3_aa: CASSLDRRGNEQFF
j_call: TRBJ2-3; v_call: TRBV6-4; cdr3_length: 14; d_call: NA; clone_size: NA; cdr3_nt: TGTGCCAGCAGTTCAGCGGTGGGCACAGATACGCAGTATTTT; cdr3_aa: CASSSAVGTDTQYF
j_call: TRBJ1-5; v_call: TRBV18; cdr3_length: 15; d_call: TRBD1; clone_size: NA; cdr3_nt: TGTGCCAGCTCACAGGGGACAGGGGTTTACCAGCCCCAGCATTTT; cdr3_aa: CASSQGTGVYQPQHF
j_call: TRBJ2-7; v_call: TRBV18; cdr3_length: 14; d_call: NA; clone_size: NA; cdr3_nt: TGTGCCAGCTCCCGGAGTCTGCTGGGAGACGAGCAGTACTTC; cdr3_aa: CASSRSLLGDEQYF
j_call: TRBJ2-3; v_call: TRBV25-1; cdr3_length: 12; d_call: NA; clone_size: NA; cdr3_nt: TGTGCCAGCAGTGACGTCGCAGATACGCAGTATTTT; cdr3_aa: CASSDVADTQYF
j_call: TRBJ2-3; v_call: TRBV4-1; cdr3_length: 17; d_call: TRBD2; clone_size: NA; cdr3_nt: TGCGCCAGCAGCCAATCGCGACTAGCGGGACGCACAGATACGCAGTATTTT; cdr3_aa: CASSQSRLAGRTDTQYF
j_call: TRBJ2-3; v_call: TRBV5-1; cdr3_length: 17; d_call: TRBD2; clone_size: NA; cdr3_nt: TGCGCCAGCAGCCTGAAGCTAGCGGCTCGGGACACAGATACGCAGTATTTT; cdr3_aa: CASSLKLAARDTDTQYF
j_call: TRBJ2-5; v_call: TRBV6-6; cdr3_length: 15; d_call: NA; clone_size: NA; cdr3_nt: TGTGCCAGCAGTTACCCACAAGGAGGAAAAGAGACCCAGTACTTC; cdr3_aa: CASSYPQGGKETQYF
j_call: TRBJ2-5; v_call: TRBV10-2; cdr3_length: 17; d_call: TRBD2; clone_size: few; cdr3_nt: TGCGCCAGCAGTGTTCCCCCAGGCGGGAGGAAAAGAGAGACCCAGTACTTC; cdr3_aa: CASSVPPGGRKRETQYF
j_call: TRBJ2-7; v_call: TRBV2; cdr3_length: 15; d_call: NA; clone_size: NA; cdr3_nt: TGTGCCAGCAGTGGTGGTTCGAGGAACCCCTACGAGCAGTACTTC; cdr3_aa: CASSGGSRNPYEQYF
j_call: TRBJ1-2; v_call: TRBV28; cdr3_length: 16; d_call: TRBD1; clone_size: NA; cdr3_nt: TGTGCCAGCAGCCCGTGGAACAGGGGGTCGAACTATGGCTACACCTTC; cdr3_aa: CASSPWNRGSNYGYTF
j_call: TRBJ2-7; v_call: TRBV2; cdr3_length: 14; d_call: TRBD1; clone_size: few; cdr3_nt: TGTGCCAGCAGTGAAGGGCAGGGGGCCAAGCGGTGGTACTTC; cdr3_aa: CASSEGQGAKRWYF
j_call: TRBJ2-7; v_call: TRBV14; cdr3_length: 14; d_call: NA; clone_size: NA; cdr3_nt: TGTGCCAGCAGCCAAGTGGGCTTCTCCTACGAGCAGTACTTC; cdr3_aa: CASSQVGFSYEQYF
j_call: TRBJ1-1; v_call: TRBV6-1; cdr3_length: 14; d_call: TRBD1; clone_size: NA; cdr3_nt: TGTGCCAGCAGGACTACAGGGGGGAACACTGAAGCTTTCTTT; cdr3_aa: CASRTTGGNTEAFF
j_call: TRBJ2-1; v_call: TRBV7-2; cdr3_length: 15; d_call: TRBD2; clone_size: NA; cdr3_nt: TGTGCCAGCAGCTTTAGCGGGATGTTATTTAATGAGCAGTTCTTC; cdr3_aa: CASSFSGMLFNEQFF
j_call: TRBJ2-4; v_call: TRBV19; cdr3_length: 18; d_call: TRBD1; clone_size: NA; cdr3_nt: TGTGCCAGTAGTACTCGGACAGGGGGCCGTCAAGCCAAAAACATTCAGTACTTC; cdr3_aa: CASSTRTGGRQAKNIQYF
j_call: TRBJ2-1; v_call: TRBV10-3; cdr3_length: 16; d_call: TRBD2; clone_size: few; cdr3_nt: TGTGCCATCAGTGTAGCGGGAGGGCCGGCTCCCAATGAGCAGTTCTTC; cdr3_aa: CAISVAGGPAPNEQFF
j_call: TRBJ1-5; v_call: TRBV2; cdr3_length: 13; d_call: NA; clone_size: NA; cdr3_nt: TGTGCCAGCAACAGAGATAGCAATCAGCCCCAGCATTTT; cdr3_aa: CASNRDSNQPQHF
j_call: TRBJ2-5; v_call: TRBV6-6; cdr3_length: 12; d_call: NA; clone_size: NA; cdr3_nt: TGTGCCACCCGACAGATCCAAGAGACCCAGTACTTC; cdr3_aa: CATRQIQETQYF
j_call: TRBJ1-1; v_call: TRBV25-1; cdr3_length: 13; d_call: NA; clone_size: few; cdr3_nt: TGTGCCAGCAATAACGGTCGGGGAACTGAAGCTTTCTTT; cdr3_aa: CASNNGRGTEAFF
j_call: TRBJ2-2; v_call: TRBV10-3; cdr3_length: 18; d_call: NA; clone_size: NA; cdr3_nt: TGTGCCATCAGTGAGACAAACGGGGCCGGGAGTCCCACCGGGGAGCTGTTTTTT; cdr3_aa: CAISETNGAGSPTGELFF
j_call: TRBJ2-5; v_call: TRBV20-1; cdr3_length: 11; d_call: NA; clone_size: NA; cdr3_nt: TGCAGTGCCCCCAAACAAGAGACCCAGTACTTC; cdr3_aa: CSAPKQETQYF
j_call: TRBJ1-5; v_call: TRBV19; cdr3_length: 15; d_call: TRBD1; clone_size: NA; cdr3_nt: TGTGCCAGTAGGCAAGTAGGACAGGGGCTTCAGCCCCAGCATTTT; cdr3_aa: CASRQVGQGLQPQHF
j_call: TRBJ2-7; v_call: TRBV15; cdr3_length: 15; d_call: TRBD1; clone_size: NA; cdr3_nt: TGTGCCACCAGCAGAGTCACAGGGGGATCCTACGAGCAGTACTTC; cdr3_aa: CATSRVTGGSYEQYF
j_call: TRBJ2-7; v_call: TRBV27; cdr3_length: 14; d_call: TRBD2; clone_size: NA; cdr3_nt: TGTGCCAGCAGTTTATCGGGACTAGTGGGCGAGCAGTACTTC; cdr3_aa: CASSLSGLVGEQYF